This TCR beta chain came from a study of blood T cells in healthy people across ages. This clonotype was found a few times. Its specificity is not known. The study, taken as a whole, reports: CMV status of donors was unknown, possibly confounding expanded clonotype changes.

Combining a sample-barcoded 5' primer with a J-beta primer mix, a second PCR ran for about 6 to 11 cycles. TCRdb passed the 5' RACE reads through MiXCR, listing each CDR3 protein once. Here the sample spans about 830,000 distinct CDR3 sequences, around two thirds being singletons. The CDR3 covers 13 residues. V was clipped by 4 bases and J by 5 bases, with 12 bases between them. Germline V gene sequence: CDR1 ENHRY, CDR2 SYGVKD. Sequencing was done on a sample of blood. V usage is TRBV10-3 and J usage is TRBJ2-7; the D gene is possibly TRBD1 (7 bases). The sequence was collected from a man in his thirties or forties in good health. The CDR3 reads CAISAPGGNEQYF. DNA of the CDR3: TGTGCCATCAGTGCCCCAGGGGGGAACGAGCAGTACTTC.